Listed below are T cell receptor beta chains from one sample, sequenced in a study of T cells in Graves' hyperthyroidism and ophthalmopathy. Each CDR3 protein gets one entry after TCRdb re-called the multiplex PCR reads with MiXCR. The table shows under 400,000 distinct CDR3 sequences, with about 13% occurring only once. Sequencing was carried out using blood. The receptors stem from a woman between 18 and 29 years old with Graves' hyperthyroidism. Both conserved end residues are part of each CDR3. A D gene is named only where the DNA matches it firmly. Clone size is given for some rows only: seen once, a few or many times, or a class if the clone is expanded.

CDR3 protein	CDR3 DNA	CDR3 length	V gene	clone size	D gene	J gene
CASSPDRGASEAFF	TGTGCCAGCAGCCCCGACAGGGGGGCCAGTGAAGCTTTCTTT	14	TRBV11-3	-	TRBD1	TRBJ1-1
CASSLNRMAGYTF	TGTGCCAGCAGTTTGAACAGAATGGCGGGCTACACCTTC	13	TRBV27	many	-	TRBJ1-2
CASSPPGQRGGYTF	TGTGCCAGCTCACCACCGGGGCAGCGGGGCGGCTACACCTTC	14	TRBV18	many	-	TRBJ1-2
CASSVYIGELFF	TGTGCCAGCAGCGTTTATATCGGGGAGCTGTTTTTT	12	TRBV9	few	-	TRBJ2-2
CSVRSQGKTDTQYF	TGCAGCGTTAGGAGCCAGGGTAAGACAGATACGCAGTATTTT	14	TRBV29-1	-	-	TRBJ2-3
CASRIRGGTEAFF	TGTGCCAGCAGGATCAGGGGGGGGACTGAAGCTTTCTTT	13	TRBV28	many	TRBD1	TRBJ1-1
CASRRGLAADTQYF	TGTGCCAGCAGAAGGGGACTAGCGGCAGATACGCAGTATTTT	14	TRBV2	many	TRBD2	TRBJ2-3
CSGGIYDEQFF	TGCAGCGGGGGGATATATGATGAGCAGTTCTTC	11	TRBV29-1	few	-	TRBJ2-1
CASSLTTTDTQYF	TGTGCCAGCAGCCTGACCACCACAGATACGCAGTATTTT	13	TRBV7-3	many	-	TRBJ2-3
CASSWVDTQYF	TGTGCCAGCAGTTGGGTAGATACGCAGTATTTT	11	TRBV28	many	-	TRBJ2-3
CASSALAGAGFATQYF	TGTGCCAGCAGCGCCCTAGCGGGAGCCGGTTTTGCTACGCAGTATTTT	16	TRBV11-1	many	TRBD2	TRBJ2-3
CASSPSGASYNEQFF	TGTGCCAGCAGCCCCTCCGGGGCCTCCTACAATGAGCAGTTCTTC	15	TRBV12-3/TRBV12-4	many	-	TRBJ2-1
CASKSRGGLGEAFF	TGTGCCAGCAAATCCAGGGGGGGGTTAGGGGAAGCTTTCTTT	14	TRBV28	-	TRBD1	TRBJ1-1
CASSYGYTF	TGTGCCAGCAGCTATGGCTACACCTTC	9	TRBV11-2	many	-	TRBJ1-2
CASSILGGDTQYF	TGTGCCAGCAGTATTCTCGGGGGAGATACGCAGTATTTT	13	TRBV6-2/TRBV6-3	-	-	TRBJ2-3
CASSLNFLMRTSLREGEQYF	TGTGCCAGCAGCTTAAATTTTCTAATGCGGACTAGCCTTAGAGAAGGAGAGCAGTACTTC	20	TRBV7-6	few	TRBD2	TRBJ2-7
CAWSGDSPHQETQYF	TGTGCCTGGAGCGGGGACTCGCCACACCAAGAGACCCAGTACTTC	15	TRBV30	many	-	TRBJ2-5
CASSHWTAGHGETQYF	TGCGCCAGCAGCCACTGGACGGCAGGGCACGGAGAGACCCAGTACTTC	16	TRBV4-1	-	-	TRBJ2-5
CASSVGVAGGATYNEQFF	TGTGCCAGCAGCGTAGGAGTGGCGGGGGGGGCGACCTACAATGAGCAGTTCTTC	18	TRBV9	-	TRBD2	TRBJ2-1
CASRGWVSTNEKLFF	TGTGCCTCCAGGGGTTGGGTTTCAACTAATGAAAAACTGTTTTTT	15	TRBV30	many	-	TRBJ1-4
CASSPHPGELFF	TGTGCCAGCAGTCCTCACCCCGGGGAGCTGTTTTTT	12	TRBV7-3	-	-	TRBJ2-2
CSVEAPGTGRPYEQYF	TGCAGCGTTGAAGCCCCCGGGACAGGGAGGCCCTACGAGCAGTACTTC	16	TRBV29-1	many	TRBD1	TRBJ2-7
CASSPGQGAYGYTF	TGTGCCAGCAGCCCAGGACAGGGAGCCTATGGCTACACCTTC	14	TRBV7-2	many	TRBD1	TRBJ1-2
CAISKSGTRGGNEQFF	TGTGCCATTTCCAAAAGCGGGACCCGGGGTGGCAATGAGCAGTTCTTC	16	TRBV6-2/TRBV6-3	many	TRBD2	TRBJ2-1
CSAPGLGGEQYF	TGCAGTGCTCCGGGACTAGGCGGCGAGCAGTACTTC	12	TRBV20-1	many	TRBD2	TRBJ2-7
CASSLVGLAGSYEQYF	TGTGCCAGCAGCTTAGTCGGACTAGCGGGATCCTACGAGCAGTACTTC	16	TRBV7-2	many	TRBD2	TRBJ2-7
CASSPLGSRGPYEQYF	TGTGCCAGCAGCCCCTTAGGTAGCAGGGGGCCCTACGAGCAGTACTTC	16	TRBV9	many	TRBD1	TRBJ2-7
CATSRDAFKALF	TGTGCCACCAGCAGAGATGCCTTTAAGGCGCTTTTT	12	TRBV15	-	-	TRBJ2-2
CASRDPGTQNTEAFF	TGTGCCAGCAGGGATCCCGGGACCCAGAACACTGAAGCTTTCTTT	15	TRBV28	medium-sized	-	TRBJ1-1
CASSPQGNGYTF	TGTGCCAGCTCACCGCAGGGGAACGGCTACACCTTC	12	TRBV18	many	-	TRBJ1-2
CASSPLEGGEPGEQYF	TGTGCCAGCAGCCCGCTAGAGGGCGGGGAGCCGGGGGAGCAGTACTTC	16	TRBV3-2	many	-	TRBJ2-7
CAIRERDSSNQPQHF	TGTGCCATCAGAGAACGGGACAGCAGCAATCAGCCCCAGCATTTT	15	TRBV10-3	many	TRBD1	TRBJ1-5
CASSRLARGQGNYGYTF	TGTGCCAGCAGTCGCTTAGCCCGGGGACAGGGAAACTATGGCTACACCTTC	17	TRBV11-2	many	TRBD1	TRBJ1-2
CASSLDVMSTDTQYF	TGTGCCAGCAGCTTGGATGTCATGAGCACAGATACGCAGTATTTT	15	TRBV5-8	many	-	TRBJ2-3
CASSLDDEAFF	TGCGCCAGCAGCCTAGACGATGAAGCTTTCTTT	11	TRBV5-1	many	-	TRBJ1-1
CSARMGGNQPQHF	TGCAGTGCTAGAATGGGGGGCAATCAGCCCCAGCATTTT	13	TRBV20-1	many	-	TRBJ1-5
CASSQGQGLYNQPQHF	TGTGCCAGCAGCCAAGGCCAGGGGTTATACAATCAGCCCCAGCATTTT	16	TRBV4-2	few	-	TRBJ1-5
CASSQERGPGELFF	TGCGCCAGCAGCCAAGAGAGAGGGCCCGGGGAGCTGTTTTTT	14	TRBV4-1	many	-	TRBJ2-2
CSAGSGQHSGANVLTF	TGCAGTGCTGGATCGGGACAGCACTCTGGGGCCAACGTCCTGACTTTC	16	TRBV20-1	-	TRBD1	TRBJ2-6
CASSQNTGGDQYF	TGTGCCAGCAGCCAAAACACAGGGGGCGACCAGTACTTC	13	TRBV3-1	many	TRBD1	TRBJ2-5
CASSLDGVPLGSYNEQFF	TGTGCCAGCAGCTTGGATGGAGTCCCGTTGGGCTCCTACAATGAGCAGTTCTTC	18	TRBV5-4	-	-	TRBJ2-1
CASSFPDEHNEQFF	TGCGCCAGCAGCTTCCCCGACGAACACAATGAGCAGTTCTTC	14	TRBV5-1	many	-	TRBJ2-1
CSAIPQGSYEQYF	TGCAGTGCTATCCCTCAGGGGTCCTACGAGCAGTACTTC	13	TRBV20-1	-	-	TRBJ2-7
CSAFLAGGSDTQYF	TGCAGTGCTTTCTTAGCGGGAGGGTCAGATACGCAGTATTTT	14	TRBV20-1	few	TRBD2	TRBJ2-3
CASSEAARRHEQYF	TGTGCCAGCAGTGAGGCAGCCCGGCGGCACGAGCAGTACTTC	14	TRBV2	many	-	TRBJ2-7
CASSIDPGGANKPQHF	TGTGCCAGTAGTATAGATCCGGGGGGCGCAAATAAGCCCCAGCATTTT	16	TRBV19	few	-	TRBJ1-5
CASTPRRSDSNQPQHF	TGTGCCAGTACCCCCCGGCGGAGTGATAGCAATCAGCCCCAGCATTTT	16	TRBV19	many	-	TRBJ1-5
CASSGPGKDDQPQHF	TGTGCCAGCAGTGGCCCCGGGAAGGATGATCAGCCCCAGCATTTT	15	TRBV2	-	-	TRBJ1-5
CASQGQANTEAFF	TGCGCCAGCCAGGGCCAGGCCAACACTGAAGCTTTCTTT	13	TRBV5-1	many	-	TRBJ1-1
CAWSVGQGRHNEQFF	TGTGCCTGGAGTGTAGGACAGGGGCGACACAATGAGCAGTTCTTC	15	TRBV30	many	TRBD1	TRBJ2-1
CASRSKGNTEAFF	TGTGCCAGCAGGTCGAAGGGGAACACTGAAGCTTTCTTT	13	TRBV6-2/TRBV6-3	few	-	TRBJ1-1
CASIADNTGELFF	TGTGCCAGCATCGCAGACAACACCGGGGAGCTGTTTTTT	13	TRBV6-1	many	-	TRBJ2-2
CASIRGTPRGEGYTF	TGTGCCAGCATCAGAGGGACTCCTCGTGGGGAAGGCTACACCTTC	15	TRBV6-2/TRBV6-3	many	-	TRBJ1-2